This is a list of T cell receptor beta chains from one sample in a study of vaccination and CD4 T cells after COVID-19. MiXCR, applied by TCRdb to the PCR reads, yields one record per CDR3 protein. The sample carries more than 35,000 distinct CDR3 sequences, 35% to 45% recorded once. Specimen: CD4+ T cells from blood, collected about 7 months after SARS-CoV-2 vaccination. The origin of the receptors is a human donor who had recovered from COVID-19. The CDR3 runs from the conserved cysteine through the conserved F or W. Fields, in order: clone size, D gene, J gene, V gene, CDR3 length, CDR3 protein, CDR3 DNA. D genes are given only for firm matches. The size field is filled for only some rows; it gives once, few, many or a size class.

NA,TRBD1,TRBJ2-3,TRBV5-4,15,CASSLRDRSADTQYF,TGTGCCAGCAGCCTACGGGACAGATCTGCAGATACGCAGTATTTT
once,NA,TRBJ2-5,TRBV5-1,16,CASSADRGVGGETQYF,TGCGCCAGCAGCGCCGACAGAGGGGTCGGTGGGGAGACCCAGTACTTC
few,TRBD1,TRBJ1-6,TRBV6-1,14,CASSLGQYNSPLHF,TGTGCCAGCAGCCTGGGACAGTATAATTCACCCCTCCACTTT
NA,TRBD2,TRBJ2-7,TRBV28,16,CASSLTGTSGTNEQYF,TGTGCCAGCAGTTTAACTGGGACTAGCGGGACTAACGAGCAGTACTTC
NA,TRBD2,TRBJ2-5,TRBV28,14,CASTLTGGVETQYF,TGTGCCAGCACCCTCACGGGGGGGGTTGAGACCCAGTACTTC
NA,TRBD2,TRBJ2-2,TRBV7-2,16,CASSLGLAGNTGELFF,TGTGCCAGCAGCTTAGGGCTAGCGGGGAACACCGGGGAGCTGTTTTTT
few,NA,TRBJ2-5,TRBV7-9,15,CASSSRQNQQETQYF,TGTGCCAGCAGCTCCCGACAGAACCAGCAAGAGACCCAGTACTTC
NA,TRBD1,TRBJ1-1,TRBV28,15,CASSPGDRQNTEAFF,TGTGCCAGCAGTCCCGGGGACAGACAGAACACTGAAGCTTTCTTT
NA,TRBD1,TRBJ1-5,TRBV20-1,17,CSARDYLRGTENQPQHF,TGCAGTGCTAGAGATTACCTAAGGGGGACAGAGAATCAGCCCCAGCATTTT
NA,TRBD2,TRBJ2-3,TRBV7-9,17,CASSLVPSGPSTDTQYF,TGTGCCAGCAGCTTAGTGCCTAGCGGTCCTAGCACAGATACGCAGTATTTT
NA,TRBD1,TRBJ1-2,TRBV15,16,CATSRDLETGAEDYTF,TGTGCCACCAGCAGAGATCTTGAGACAGGGGCAGAAGACTACACCTTC
NA,NA,TRBJ2-6,TRBV24-1,14,CATSDPSGANVLTF,TGTGCCACCAGTGATCCCTCTGGGGCCAACGTCCTGACTTTC
NA,NA,TRBJ1-5,TRBV28,16,CASSSRGLRGVQPQHF,TGTGCCAGCAGCTCCCGAGGGCTGCGAGGGGTGCAGCCCCAGCATTTT
once,TRBD1,TRBJ1-2,TRBV6-2/TRBV6-3,16,CASSYSKRDRVYGYTF,TGTGCCAGCAGTTACTCGAAACGGGACAGGGTCTATGGCTACACCTTC
NA,TRBD2,TRBJ2-3,TRBV18,17,CASSLGREWKITDTQYF,TGTGCCAGCTCACTGGGGCGGGAGTGGAAGATCACAGATACGCAGTATTTT
NA,NA,TRBJ1-2,TRBV20-1,12,CSATSTGRGYTF,TGCAGTGCCACTTCTACAGGGAGGGGCTACACCTTC
NA,TRBD1,TRBJ1-3,TRBV7-9,15,CAGQSGQGGGNTIYF,TGTGCCGGGCAGAGCGGACAGGGGGGTGGAAACACCATATATTTT
NA,NA,TRBJ1-5,TRBV19,14,CASSTYREGQPQHF,TGTGCCAGTAGTACCTACAGGGAAGGTCAGCCCCAGCATTTT
medium-sized,TRBD1,TRBJ2-2,TRBV6-4,14,CASSDGTDSGELFF,TGTGCCAGCAGTGATGGGACAGACAGCGGGGAGCTGTTTTTT
NA,TRBD2,TRBJ2-1,TRBV24-1,15,CATSDFPGRGGEQFF,TGTGCCACCAGTGATTTCCCGGGACGGGGGGGAGAGCAGTTCTTC
NA,NA,TRBJ2-2,TRBV25-1,14,CASSEEILTGELFF,TGTGCCAGCAGTGAAGAGATACTCACCGGGGAGCTGTTTTTT
few,TRBD2,TRBJ2-7,TRBV4-1,15,CASSQYPGLRYEQYF,TGCGCCAGCAGCCAATATCCGGGACTACGCTACGAGCAGTACTTC
medium-sized,TRBD1,TRBJ1-4,TRBV6-1,16,CASSEVDGTGEEKLFF,TGTGCCAGCAGTGAAGTTGATGGGACAGGGGAGGAAAAACTGTTTTTT
NA,NA,TRBJ2-2,TRBV12-3/TRBV12-4,15,CASSLLDGTTGELFF,TGTGCCAGCAGCTTACTGGATGGAACCACCGGGGAGCTGTTTTTT
NA,TRBD2,TRBJ2-3,TRBV4-2,17,CASSQETLAGGTDTQYF,TGTGCCAGCAGCCAAGAGACCCTAGCGGGAGGAACAGATACGCAGTATTTT
few,NA,TRBJ1-5,TRBV19,13,CASSMTAYQPQHF,TGTGCCAGTAGTATGACGGCTTATCAGCCCCAGCATTTT
NA,NA,TRBJ2-1,TRBV28,16,CASSLPDRFGLGEQFF,TGTGCCAGCAGTTTACCAGACAGGTTTGGGCTTGGCGAGCAGTTCTTC
few,NA,TRBJ2-3,TRBV20-1,16,CSARDSDSIRTDTQYF,TGCAGTGCTAGAGATTCGGACAGCATCCGCACAGATACGCAGTATTTT
few,TRBD2,TRBJ2-5,TRBV15,16,CATSKGLAGVGETQYF,TGTGCCACCAGCAAAGGATTAGCGGGAGTGGGAGAGACCCAGTACTTC
few,NA,TRBJ1-1,TRBV15,12,CATSRDFAEAFF,TGTGCCACCAGCAGAGATTTTGCTGAAGCTTTCTTT
few,NA,TRBJ1-2,TRBV28,16,CASSLDIDSGGYGYTF,TGTGCCAGCAGTCTAGACATAGACTCGGGGGGCTATGGCTACACCTTC
few,NA,TRBJ2-3,TRBV20-1,14,CSARVGSSTDTQYF,TGCAGTGCTAGAGTCGGGTCGAGCACAGATACGCAGTATTTT
NA,NA,TRBJ2-5,TRBV5-1,13,CASSLNREETQYF,TGCGCCAGCAGCTTGAACAGGGAAGAGACCCAGTACTTC
many,NA,TRBJ2-7,TRBV7-8,14,CASSLGQGGSGQYF,TGTGCCAGCAGCTTGGGGCAGGGTGGCTCTGGGCAGTACTTC
NA,TRBD2,TRBJ2-1,TRBV7-9,16,CASSLTSGRGDNEQFF,TGTGCCAGCAGCTTGACTAGCGGAAGGGGGGACAATGAGCAGTTCTTC
few,NA,TRBJ2-6,TRBV6-4,15,CASSAGQSGANVLTF,TGTGCCAGCAGCGCCGGACAGTCTGGGGCCAACGTCCTGACTTTC
few,TRBD1,TRBJ2-7,TRBV7-3,13,CASSRDRGYEQYF,TGTGCCAGCAGCCGGGACAGGGGCTACGAGCAGTACTTC
NA,TRBD1,TRBJ2-4,TRBV20-1,16,CSATLTGVGAKNIQYF,TGCAGTGCAACATTGACAGGGGTGGGAGCCAAAAACATTCAGTACTTC
NA,NA,TRBJ2-1,TRBV21-1,20,CASSKAWETSGSPAYNEQFF,TGTGCCAGCAGCAAAGCTTGGGAGACTAGCGGGAGCCCGGCCTACAATGAGCAGTTCTTC
NA,NA,TRBJ2-1,TRBV20-1,15,CSARPLGGSYNEQFF,TGCAGTGCTAGACCGTTAGGAGGGTCCTACAATGAGCAGTTCTTC
NA,NA,TRBJ1-5,TRBV5-6,14,CASSQTGLNQPQHF,TGTGCCAGCAGCCAAACAGGGTTGAATCAGCCCCAGCATTTT
NA,TRBD1,TRBJ2-7,TRBV29-1,14,CSVETGQGSYEQYF,TGCAGCGTTGAAACAGGACAGGGGTCCTACGAGCAGTACTTC
NA,NA,TRBJ1-1,TRBV6-5,12,CASSYPPTEAFF,TGTGCCAGCAGTTACCCTCCCACTGAAGCTTTCTTT
NA,TRBD1,TRBJ2-7,TRBV20-1,14,CSAGRTGESYEQYF,TGCAGTGCTGGAAGGACAGGGGAAAGCTACGAGCAGTACTTC
NA,NA,TRBJ1-1,TRBV20-1,15,CSAEATNRGWTEAFF,TGCAGTGCCGAGGCGACAAATCGGGGGTGGACTGAAGCTTTCTTT
medium-sized,TRBD1,TRBJ1-5,TRBV7-2,12,CASSPRQGPQHF,TGTGCCAGCAGCCCCCGACAGGGGCCCCAGCATTTT